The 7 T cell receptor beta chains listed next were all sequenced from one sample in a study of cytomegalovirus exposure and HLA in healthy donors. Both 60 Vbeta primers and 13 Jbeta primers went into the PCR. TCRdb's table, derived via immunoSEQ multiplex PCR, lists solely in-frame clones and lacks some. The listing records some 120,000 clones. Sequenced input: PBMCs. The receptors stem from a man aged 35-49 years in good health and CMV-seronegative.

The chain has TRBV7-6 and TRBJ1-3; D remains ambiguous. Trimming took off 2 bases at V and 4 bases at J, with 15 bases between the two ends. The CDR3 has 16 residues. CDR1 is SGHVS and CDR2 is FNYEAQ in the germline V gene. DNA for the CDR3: TGTGCCAGCAGCTTAAACGGAGGATCTTCCGGAAACACCATATATTTT. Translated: CASSLNGGSSGNTIYF.

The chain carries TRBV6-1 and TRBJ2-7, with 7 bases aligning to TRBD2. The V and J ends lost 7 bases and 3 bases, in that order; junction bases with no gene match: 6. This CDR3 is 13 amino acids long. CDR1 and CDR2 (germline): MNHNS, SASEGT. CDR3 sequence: CASTGGGLYEQYF. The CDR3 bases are TGTGCCAGCACCGGGGGAGGGCTCTACGAGCAGTACTTC.

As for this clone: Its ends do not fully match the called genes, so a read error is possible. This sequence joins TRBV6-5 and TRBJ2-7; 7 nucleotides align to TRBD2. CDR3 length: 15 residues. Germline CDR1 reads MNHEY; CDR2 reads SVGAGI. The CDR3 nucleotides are TGTGCCAGCAGTTACCGGGCTAGCGGCCCAGTGGCTAAACACTTC. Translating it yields CASSYRASGPVAKHF.

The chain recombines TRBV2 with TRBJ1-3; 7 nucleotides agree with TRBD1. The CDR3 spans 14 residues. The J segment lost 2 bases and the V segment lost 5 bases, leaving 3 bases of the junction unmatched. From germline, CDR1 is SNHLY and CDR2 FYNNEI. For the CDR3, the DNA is TGTGCCAGCAGTCCAGACAGGGCTGGAAACACCATATATTTT. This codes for CASSPDRAGNTIYF.

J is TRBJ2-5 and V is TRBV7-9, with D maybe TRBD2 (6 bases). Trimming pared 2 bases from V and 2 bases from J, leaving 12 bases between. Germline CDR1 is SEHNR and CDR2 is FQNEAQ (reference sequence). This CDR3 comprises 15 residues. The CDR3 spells CASSLIRRGQETQYF. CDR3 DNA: TGTGCCAGCAGCTTAATAAGGAGGGGACAAGAGACCCAGTACTTC.

The CDR3 here is CASRQTSGIEYNEQFF. The CDR3 region has the DNA TGTGCCAGCAGACAGACTAGCGGGATTGAGTACAATGAGCAGTTCTTC. This chain uses TRBV6-6 with TRBJ2-1, with TRBD2 matching 11 bases. Trimming cost V 6 bases and J 4 bases; bases outside gene matches: 8. Germline-derived CDR1 and CDR2 are MNHNY and SVGAGI (reference sequence). The CDR3 runs to 16 residues.

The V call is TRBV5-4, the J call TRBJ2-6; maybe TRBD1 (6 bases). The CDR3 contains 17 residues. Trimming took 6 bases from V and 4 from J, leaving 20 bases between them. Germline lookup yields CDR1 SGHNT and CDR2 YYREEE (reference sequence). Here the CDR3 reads CASKTQGNALGANVLTF. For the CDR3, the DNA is TGTGCCAGCAAAACACAGGGAAATGCTTTGGGGGCCAACGTCCTGACTTTC.